This entry lists 13 T cell receptor beta chains sequenced from one sample in a study of breast tumors, draining lymph nodes, adjacent tissues. Axillary draining lymph nodes of breast cancer patients supplied the node samples. Each CDR3 protein is one row after TCRdb ran MiXCR on the multiplex PCR reads. Of over 200,000 distinct CDR3 sequences listed, under 40% are singletons. What was sequenced was axillary lymph node tissue. The source of these receptors is a female donor with breast cancer. Some clones in this sample may be carry-over from other donors' samples.

This clonotype was counted at least ten times. The chain couples TRBV20-1 to TRBJ2-2; 10 bases agree with TRBD2. The germline gives CDR1 DFQATT, CDR2 SNEGSKA (reference sequence). The length of the CDR3 is 15 residues. J was trimmed by 5 bases and V by 5 bases; bases with no gene match: 8. CDR3: CSAPEGTSATGELFF. In DNA, the CDR3 is TGCAGTGCTCCCGAGGGGACTAGCGCTACCGGGGAGCTGTTTTTT.

This clonotype was found many times. J is TRBJ2-5 and V is TRBV12-3 or TRBV12-4; TRBD1 matches 10 bases. V trimming: 3 bases; J trimming: 9 bases; junction bases outside the gene matches: 13. This CDR3 is built from 16 residues. The CDR3: CASSFGDRGTGEAQYF. The CDR3 coding sequence is TGTGCCAGCAGTTTTGGGGACAGGGGTACTGGCGAGGCCCAGTACTTC.

This chain connects TRBV15 to TRBJ2-7; perhaps TRBD2 as D (6 bases). Germline V CDR1 and CDR2: LNHNV, YYDKDF (reference sequence). This CDR3 region has 16 residues. V lost 0 bases, J lost 4 bases, and 16 bases lay in between. CDR3 protein: CATSRDWLARTYEQYF. CDR3 bases: TGTGCCACCAGCAGAGATTGGCTAGCGAGGACATACGAGCAGTACTTC.

This clonotype showed up many times. V and J are TRBV20-1 and TRBJ2-7; tentative D call: TRBD1 (5 bases). The germline CDR1 and CDR2 sequences are DFQATT and SNEGSKA (reference sequence). The germline V and J ends were trimmed by 3 bases and 1 base, with 16 bases remaining between them. CDR3 length: 15 amino acids. Written as DNA, the CDR3 is TGCAGTGCTAGCATGTTTGGGCAGGGATCCTACGAGCAGTACTTC. This codes for CSASMFGQGSYEQYF.

This clonotype was recorded once. The CDR3 end shows no conserved phenylalanine or tryptophan, and so a read error is likely. The DNA is omitted, as the CDR3 cannot be located on it reliably, and the CDR3 follows TCRdb's listing. The gene calls are TRBV6-6 and TRBJ1-6; the D segment call TRBD1 is taken from the table without a DNA check. Germline assignment: CDR1 MNHNY and CDR2 SVGAGI (reference sequence). Inclusive of both ends, the CDR3 amounts to 8 amino acids. The CDR3 sequence: CASSPPPT.

The sample holds many counts of this clonotype. V usage is TRBV10-3 and J usage is TRBJ2-3, with a tentative D call TRBD2 (6 bases). The CDR3 sequence is 17 residues long. Trimming removed 0 bases at V and 1 base at J, with 14 bases between. CDR1 is ENHRY and CDR2 is SYGVKD in the germline V gene. The CDR3 is CAISESGLAGRTDTQYF. The DNA of the CDR3 is TGTGCCATCAGTGAGTCAGGCTTGGCGGGGCGCACAGATACGCAGTATTTT.

The V gene is TRBV2, the J gene TRBJ1-5; perhaps TRBD1 as D (5 bases). The CDR3 runs 17 residues. Trimming stripped 6 bases from V and 2 bases from J, with 20 bases between. The V gene's germline CDR1 is SNHLY and CDR2 FYNNEI. The CDR3 here is CASSPGWGGRGNQPQHF. The CDR3 region has the DNA TGTGCCAGCAGCCCAGGGTGGGGGGGGAGGGGCAATCAGCCCCAGCATTTT.

This clonotype was seen repeatedly, ten times or more. V usage is TRBV6-2 or TRBV6-3 and J usage is TRBJ2-3, with D perhaps matching TRBD2 (5 bases). Looked up from germline, CDR1 is MNHEY and CDR2 is SVGEGT. The CDR3 spans 15 residues. Trimming shortened V by 4 bases and J by 0 bases, and 11 bases separated the two germline ends. Here the CDR3 DNA reads TGTGCCAGCAGTTCACGGCGGACTAGCACAGATACGCAGTATTTT. Its protein is CASSSRRTSTDTQYF.

This clonotype was picked up many times. A read error may produce the germline difference seen at one junction end. The chain recombines TRBV9 with TRBJ2-3; 9 bases are a match to TRBD2. The CDR3 contains 18 residues. Germline CDR1 reads SGDLS; CDR2 reads YYNGEE. The CDR3 is CASSVGLVGRGGTYTQYF. The CDR3 nucleotides are TGTGCCAGCAGCGTAGGTCTTGTTGGGCGGGGGGGCACATATACGCAGTATTTT. Looking up the rest from reference TRBV9 and TRBJ2-3 gives the full variable domain: DSGVTQTPKHLITATGQRVTLRCSPRSGDLSVYWYQQSLDQGLQFLIQYYNGEERAKGNILERFSAQQFPDLHSELNLSSLELGDSALYFCASSVGLVGRGGTYTQYFGPGTRLTVL.

This clonotype was seen a few times. The gene calls are TRBV4-2 and TRBJ2-3; 9 nucleotides agree with TRBD2. From germline, CDR1 is LGHNA and CDR2 YNFKEQ. The CDR3 has 21 residues. The V and J ends lost 5 bases and 9 bases, in that order; junction bases with no gene match: 30. CDR3 residues: CASSLERGSGGPEGGGDTQYF. The CDR3 DNA reads as TGTGCCAGCAGCTTGGAGAGAGGTAGCGGGGGCCCTGAGGGCGGGGGAGACACGCAGTATTTT.

This clonotype was seen a handful of times. This chain connects TRBV6-2 or TRBV6-3 to TRBJ2-5, with 8 positions matching TRBD2. V trimming: 2 bases; J trimming: 4 bases; junction bases outside the gene matches: 18. The CDR3 runs 19 residues. Germline V gene sequence: CDR1 MNHEY, CDR2 SVGEGT. CDR3 in amino acids: CASSYPTGTRFSPRETQYF. The CDR3 DNA follows: TGTGCCAGCAGTTACCCGACCGGGACTAGGTTTTCCCCGCGAGAGACCCAGTACTTC.

This clonotype was seen at least ten times. J is TRBJ1-5 and V is TRBV6-5; D not resolved. CDR3 length equals 15 residues. Germline V lookup: CDR1 MNHEY, CDR2 SVGAGI. Trimming took off 4 bases at V and 0 bases at J, with 10 bases between the two ends. The CDR3 coding sequence is TGTGCCAGCAGTTCTAAGGGTTATAGCAATCAGCCCCAGCATTTT. Protein product: CASSSKGYSNQPQHF.

This clonotype was counted a few times. A clone one base away is much larger, so this may be a read error. The chain joins TRBV20-1 to TRBJ2-1; 12 bases fit TRBD1. Germline CDR1 and CDR2: DFQATT and SNEGSKA (reference sequence). The CDR3 contains 14 residues. Unmatched junction bases numbered 9, after V lost 6 bases and J lost 9 bases. CDR3 sequence (DNA): TGCAGTGCCCGGGGACAGGGGGCGCGAACTGAGCAGTTCTTC. This encodes CSARGQGARTEQFF.